These 4 T cell receptor beta chains came from one sample sequenced in a study of identical twins. Each CDR3 protein gets one entry after TCRdb re-called the 5' RACE reads with MiXCR. The sample consists of 300,000 to 400,000 distinct CDR3 sequences, around 9.7% of them appearing once. Sequencing input: naive T cells sorted from blood. The origin of the receptors is a woman between 45 and 65 years old in good health.

The V call is TRBV11-2, the J call TRBJ2-7, with 9 bases fitting TRBD1. The CDR3 extends over 14 amino acids. The ends lost 5 bases at V and 3 bases at J; junction bases unmatched: 5. The germline V gene has CDR1 SGHAT and CDR2 FQNNGV. The CDR3 DNA follows: TGTGCCAGCAGCCGAGGGACAGGGATCTACGAGCAGTACGTC. This sequence encodes CASSRGTGIYEQYV.

This clonotype was observed a few times. The V and J genes are TRBV27 and TRBJ1-1, with D perhaps TRBD1 (6 bases). The CDR3 contains 13 residues. Germline values: CDR1 MNHEY, CDR2 SMNVEV (reference sequence). The V end was cut by 1 base, the J end by 5 bases, with 8 bases between. The CDR3 loop is CASSLFGQTEAFF. The CDR3 bases are TGTGCCAGCAGTTTATTCGGACAGACTGAAGCTTTCTTT.

This clonotype was detected only a few times. This chain's CDR3 is CASRQRQGATEAFF. The CDR3 DNA sequence: TGTGCCAGCAGACAAAGACAGGGGGCCACTGAAGCTTTCTTT. The V call is TRBV5-6, the J call TRBJ1-1, with TRBD1 identical over 10 bases. This CDR3 contains 14 residues. V lost 5 bases, J lost 4 bases, and 5 bases stayed unmatched. Germline V gene data show CDR1 as SGHDT and CDR2 as YYEEEE.

This clonotype was counted a few times. The chain has TRBV9 and TRBJ1-1; D is uncertain. Germline V CDR1 and CDR2: SGDLS, YYNGEE. CDR3 size: 13 residues. The V end was cut by 7 bases, the J end by 0 bases, with 10 bases between. The chain's CDR3 is CASLGSLNTEAFF. The CDR3 DNA reads TGTGCCAGCCTAGGTTCCCTGAACACTGAAGCTTTCTTT.